The source of this TCR beta chain is a study of shared clonotypes between healthy human individuals (TCRdb year 2020). About the study as a whole: Three men and two women, aged 18 to 49 years, made up the cohort. Libraries were prepared and TCR repertoires were sequenced by different laboratories using diverse techniques, in order to increase sequencing depth and limit assay-specific biases. Per donor, three plates each were used for CD4 naive and CD4 memory, two for CD8 naive, and one for CD8 memory. Leukapheresis yielded between about 0.94 and 9.5 billion PBMCs per donor. Blood TCR repertoires of roughly five healthy adults were deeply sequenced to estimate repertoire size and the extent of clonotype sharing between individuals.

What the study reported, not specific to this receptor: Only blood was sampled, and tissue TCR repertoires likely differ from those in blood. Rarefaction of sorted-subset datasets indicated incomplete sequencing despite the large sequencing depth. Compared with non-shared clonotypes, clonotypes shared by all four sorted-subset donors had higher generation probabilities. Across several donors, approximately 4.6% of naive CD4, approximately 3.5% of naive CD8, approximately 2.5% of memory CD4, and roughly 0.41% of memory CD8 clonotypes were shared. Naive subsets generally had larger estimated clonotype richness than memory subsets. The genetic and exposure-history diversity represented was limited by the small number of donors. Pairwise subsampling indicated that sequencing depth was expected to affect the degree of clonotype sharing among donors.

On this clone itself: Its antigen remains unidentified. Base quality data are lacking; no much larger clone is found one base away.

Donors were healthy HIV-negative adults with no recently reported acute infections or vaccinations. All donors were Caucasian adults living in Nashville, Tennessee, USA. CD4+ T cells were enriched by magnetic negative selection, after which naive cells were positively selected on CD45RA and the negative fraction was taken as the memory subset. Blood was collected by leukapheresis, and PBMCs were isolated by Ficoll-Histopaque density gradient centrifugation and then cryopreserved in liquid nitrogen vapor phase. Analytical flow cytometry was used to check the purity and quantity of each magnetically sorted T cell population. Each sorted fraction had its genomic DNA isolated and then quantified by UV absorbance on a Nanodrop 2000c. Using the deep immunoSEQ assay, multiplex PCR amplified TCR CDR3 regions from genomic DNA. Extracted genomic DNA from each cell subset was distributed evenly across all wells of several immunoSEQ 96-well plates, and each plate was treated as a replicate. Each replicate PCR for sorted subsets received around 210 ng genomic DNA, equal to roughly 29,000 T cell genomes. The purified libraries were quantified using a Qubit 3.0 fluorometer, sized with a Bioanalyzer 2100, and then quantified again using the KAPA Library Quantification kit. Every immunoSEQ 96-well plate was sequenced on a separate single-read 150-cycle Illumina NextSeq 550 flow cell. The paper's processing steps were these. Because the immunoSEQ output held only junctional sequences and lacked quality scores, the filtering could not match the filtering applied to full-length reads. To assign V/J genes and CDR3, sequences were annotated using PyIR, a Python wrapper for IgBLAST v1.9, with IMGT germline references. Reads were removed for weak V/J assignments (E-value above 1e-6), missing CDR3, stop codons, out-of-frame junctions, or ambiguous translated residues. V3J clonotypes were defined by identical inferred V gene, J gene, and CDR3 amino acid sequence. The percentage overlap between two repertoires was calculated by dividing the number of shared unique clonotypes by the size of the smaller repertoire. Richness of each repertoire was evaluated using RTK rarefaction, the Chao1 estimator, and Recon v2.1 estimates of unobserved clonotypes. Generation probabilities for all TCRbeta clonotypes obtained by the gDNA method from several donors were computed using OLGA. TCRdb limited this immuneACCESS table to in-frame rearrangements with V and J called. A share of clones is missing; checked studies link under half to unresolved V genes, and the rest is unexplained. V and J calls and clone size follow that table, whereas D and trimming were derived from the DNA. The sample profile shows some 2 million clones; roughly 94% of them were found once. The biggest ten clones account for under 0.15% of the sample.

Ends trimmed: V by 2 bases, J by 7 bases; bases unmatched to a gene: 5. The germline V gene encodes CDR1 MNHEY and CDR2 SMNVEV (reference sequence). The CDR3 goes from the cysteine to the phenylalanine over 14 residues. Of all the DNA, just the CDR3 is kept, 42 bases in frame from base 1. The sequence was obtained from a man aged 18-30 years in good health. The sequenced sample consisted of naive CD4+ T cells sorted from blood. This specimen's cell subset or site label, per the study, means: CD45RA+ positively selected. The receptor chain draws on TRBV27 and TRBJ2-7, with 10 central nucleotides matching TRBD1. The DNA sequence follows: TGTGCCAGCAGTTTAGGACAGGGGGTTAGGGAGCAGTACTTC. Its amino acids are CASSLGQGVREQYF.